The rows below give T cell receptor beta chains drawn from one sample of a study of PD-1 blockade in classical Hodgkin lymphoma. Here immunoSEQ multiplex PCR was the method, and the copy in TCRdb shows in-frame clones only, minus some. The sample lists 10,000 to 15,000 clones, around four fifths occurring once. Sequences were derived from CD8+ T cells from blood, sampled at baseline. The origin of the receptors is a human donor with classical Hodgkin lymphoma. CDR3s include the opening cysteine and the closing phenylalanine or tryptophan. D genes are given only for firm matches. Size tells how often a clone was seen (once, few, many) or the class of an expanded clone, and some rows leave it out.

j_call | clone_size | d_call | v_call | cdr3_nt | cdr3_aa
TRBJ1-2 | NA | NA | TRBV4-2 | TGTGCCAGCAGCCAAGGAGCACAGGTTTTGGATGGCTACACCTTC | CASSQGAQVLDGYTF
TRBJ1-1 | NA | NA | TRBV5-4 | TGTGCCAGCAGCTTGGAGATGAACACTGAAGCTTTCTTT | CASSLEMNTEAFF
TRBJ2-1 | once | NA | TRBV4-2 | TGTGCCAGCAGCCAAGACTCCGGGACAACCTACAATGAGCAGTTCTTC | CASSQDSGTTYNEQFF
TRBJ2-2 | NA | NA | TRBV19 | TGTGCCAGTAGTTCTCCAGGGTTGACCGGGGAGCTGTTTTTT | CASSSPGLTGELFF
TRBJ2-5 | NA | TRBD2 | TRBV11-3 | TGTGCCAGCAGCACGGGACTAGAAGAGACCCAGTACTTC | CASSTGLEETQYF
TRBJ2-3 | NA | NA | TRBV9 | TGTGCCAGCAGCGCAGGACAGCCTAGCACAGATACGCAGTATTTT | CASSAGQPSTDTQYF
TRBJ2-5 | NA | NA | TRBV9 | TGTGCCAGCAGCGGTACAGGGTTAGAGACCCAGTACTTC | CASSGTGLETQYF
TRBJ2-7 | NA | TRBD2 | TRBV7-9 | TGTGCCAGCAGCCCCCTGGGACTAGCGAGCTCCTACGAGCAGTACTTC | CASSPLGLASSYEQYF
TRBJ2-7 | NA | NA | TRBV13 | TGTGCCAGCAGCTTAGCCGGGACAAGCACTTACGAGCAGTACTTC | CASSLAGTSTYEQYF
TRBJ2-3 | NA | NA | TRBV27 | TGTGCCAGCAGTTTTAGCACAGATACGCAGTATTTT | CASSFSTDTQYF
TRBJ2-7 | NA | NA | TRBV30 | TGTGCCTGGAGTCTGGGGTTCGACGAGCAGTACTTC | CAWSLGFDEQYF
TRBJ2-7 | NA | NA | TRBV5-1 | TGCGCCAGCAGCTTGAGGACTGTCCCCTACGAGCAGTACTTC | CASSLRTVPYEQYF
TRBJ1-1 | NA | NA | TRBV7-6 | TGTGCCAGCAGCTCGAACACTGAAGCTTTCTTT | CASSSNTEAFF
TRBJ2-7 | NA | NA | TRBV7-9 | TGTGCCAGCAGCTACGGGCCCTCCTACGAGCAGTACTTC | CASSYGPSYEQYF
TRBJ2-7 | NA | NA | TRBV7-6 | TGTGCCAGCAGCTTATCGTTCAACTACGAGCAGTACTTC | CASSLSFNYEQYF